This T cell receptor (beta chain) was documented in a study of T cell changes during pregnancy in multiple sclerosis. The data were produced by immunoSEQ multiplex PCR, yet TCRdb's version contains in-frame clones alone and is incomplete. The sample lists tens of thousands of clones; over 85% were seen once. Trimming left V 2 bases short and J 6 bases short, with 9 bases between. The germline V gene encodes CDR1 SGHKS and CDR2 YYEKEE (reference sequence). CDR3 size: 13 residues. Sample: CD8+ T cells from peripheral blood mononuclear cells, taken in the second trimester of pregnancy. The receptor's source is a female donor with multiple sclerosis, enrolled in a pregnancy study. The chain combines TRBV5-5 with TRBJ2-1; D may be TRBD2 (5 bases). The CDR3 DNA follows: TGTGCCAGCAGCTTCTGGGAGTCCAATGAGCAGTTCTTC. Translated: CASSFWESNEQFF. Using reference TRBV5-5 and TRBJ2-1 for the parts outside the CDR3, the full variable domain is DAGVTQSPTHLIKTRGQQVTLRCSPISGHKSVSWYQQVLGQGPQFIFQYYEKEERGRGNFPDRFSARQFPNYSSELNVNALLLGDSALYLCASSFWESNEQFFGPGTRLTVL.